This T cell receptor beta chain was sequenced in a study of blood T cell repertoires in COVID-19. About the study: There were acute and convalescent COVID-19 samples, and they came from the United States, Italy and Spain. From T cells, B-cell-depleted T cells, or PBMCs came the material, which was cDNA or gDNA.

Trimming removed 0 bases at V and 5 bases at J, with 12 bases between. The length of the CDR3 is 16 residues. Germline CDR1 is SGHDT and CDR2 is YYEEEE. Under the authors' procedure: Using reference gene primer amplification, nucleated cell counts were estimated. Only in-frame clones appear in the TCRdb table, and some are missing; sequencing was by immunoSEQ multiplex PCR. V, J and clone size were drawn from that table, and D and trimming were deduced from the DNA. The data show more than 60,000 clones, with 80% to 90% seen just once and around 6.6% held by the top ten. The gene calls are TRBV5-6 and TRBJ1-6; tentatively, D is TRBD1 (5 bases). Input material: peripheral blood. The sequence was collected from a man aged 60-69 years with acute or convalescent COVID-19. CDR3 in DNA: TGTGCCAGCAGCTTGGTCCCAGGGAAAAATAATTCACCCCTCCACTTT. Its translation is CASSLVPGKNNSPLHF.